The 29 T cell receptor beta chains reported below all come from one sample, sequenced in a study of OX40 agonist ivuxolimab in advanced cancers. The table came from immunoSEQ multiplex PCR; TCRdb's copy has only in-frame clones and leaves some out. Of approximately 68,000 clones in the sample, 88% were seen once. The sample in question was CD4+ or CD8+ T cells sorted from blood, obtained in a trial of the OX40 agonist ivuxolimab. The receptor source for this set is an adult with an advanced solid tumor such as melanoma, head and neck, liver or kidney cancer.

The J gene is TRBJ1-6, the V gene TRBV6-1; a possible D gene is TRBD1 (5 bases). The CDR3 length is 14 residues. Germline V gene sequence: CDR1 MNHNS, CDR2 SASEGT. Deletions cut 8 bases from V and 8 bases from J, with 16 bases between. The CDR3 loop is CASQIDSRDSPLHF. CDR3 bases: TGTGCCAGCCAGATCGACAGCCGTGATTCACCCCTCCACTTT.

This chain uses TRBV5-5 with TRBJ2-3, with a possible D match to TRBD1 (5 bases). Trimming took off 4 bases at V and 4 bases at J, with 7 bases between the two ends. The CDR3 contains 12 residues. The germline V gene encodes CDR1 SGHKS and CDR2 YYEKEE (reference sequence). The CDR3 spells CASSLRADTQYF. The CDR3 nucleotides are TGTGCCAGCAGCCTCAGGGCAGATACGCAGTATTTT.

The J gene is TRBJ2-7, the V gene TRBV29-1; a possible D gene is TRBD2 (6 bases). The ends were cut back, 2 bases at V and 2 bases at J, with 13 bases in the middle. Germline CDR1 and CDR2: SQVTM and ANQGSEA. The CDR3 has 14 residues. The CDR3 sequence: CSVELRRGTYEQYF. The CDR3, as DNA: TGCAGCGTTGAACTCCGGAGGGGAACCTACGAGCAGTACTTC.

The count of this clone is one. In nucleotides, the CDR3 is TGTGCCAGCAGTCCGACGGCGAGCTCCTACGAGCAGTACTTC. It is translated as CASSPTASSYEQYF. The chain combines TRBV6-5 with TRBJ2-7, with D unresolved. The CDR3 is 14 amino acids. Trimming took off 5 bases at V and 0 bases at J, with 11 bases between the two ends. Looked up from germline, CDR1 is MNHEY and CDR2 is SVGAGI.

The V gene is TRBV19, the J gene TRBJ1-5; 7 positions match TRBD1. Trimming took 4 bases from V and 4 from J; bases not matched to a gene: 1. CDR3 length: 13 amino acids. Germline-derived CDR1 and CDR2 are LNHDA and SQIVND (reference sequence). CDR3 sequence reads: CASSTGGNQPQHF. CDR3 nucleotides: TGTGCCAGTAGTACAGGGGGGAATCAGCCCCAGCATTTT.

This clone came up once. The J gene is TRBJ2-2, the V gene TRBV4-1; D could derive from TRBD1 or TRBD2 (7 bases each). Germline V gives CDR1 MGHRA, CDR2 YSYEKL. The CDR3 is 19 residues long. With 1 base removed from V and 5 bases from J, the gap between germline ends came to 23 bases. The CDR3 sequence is CASSQGQGGFRLGTGELFF. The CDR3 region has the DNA TGCGCCAGCAGCCAAGGGCAGGGGGGGTTTCGCTTGGGAACCGGGGAGCTGTTTTTT.

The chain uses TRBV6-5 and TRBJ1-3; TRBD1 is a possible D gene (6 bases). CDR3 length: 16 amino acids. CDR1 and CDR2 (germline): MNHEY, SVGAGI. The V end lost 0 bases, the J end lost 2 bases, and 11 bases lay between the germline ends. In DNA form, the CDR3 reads TGTGCCAGCAGTTACTCACAGGGAGGGACTGGAAACACCATATATTTT. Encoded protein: CASSYSQGGTGNTIYF.

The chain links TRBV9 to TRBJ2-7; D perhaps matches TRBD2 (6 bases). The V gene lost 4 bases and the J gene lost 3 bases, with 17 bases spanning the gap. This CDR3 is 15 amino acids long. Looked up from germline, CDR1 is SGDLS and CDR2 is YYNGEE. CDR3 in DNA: TGTGCCAGCAGCCCGCAAACCGGGAGCTACTACGAGCAGTACTTC. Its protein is CASSPQTGSYYEQYF.

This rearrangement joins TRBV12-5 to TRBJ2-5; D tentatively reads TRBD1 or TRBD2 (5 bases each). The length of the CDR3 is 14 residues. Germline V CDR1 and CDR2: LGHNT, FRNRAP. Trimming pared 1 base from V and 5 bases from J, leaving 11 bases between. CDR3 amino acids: CASGLGDPRETQYF. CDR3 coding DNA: TGTGCTAGTGGTTTGGGGGACCCTAGGGAGACCCAGTACTTC.

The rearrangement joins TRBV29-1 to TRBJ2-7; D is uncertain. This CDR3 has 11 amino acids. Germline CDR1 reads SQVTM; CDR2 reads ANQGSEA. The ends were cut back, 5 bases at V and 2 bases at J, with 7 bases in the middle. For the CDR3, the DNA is TGCAGCGTTTGGCAGGCCTACGAGCAGTACTTC. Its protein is CSVWQAYEQYF.

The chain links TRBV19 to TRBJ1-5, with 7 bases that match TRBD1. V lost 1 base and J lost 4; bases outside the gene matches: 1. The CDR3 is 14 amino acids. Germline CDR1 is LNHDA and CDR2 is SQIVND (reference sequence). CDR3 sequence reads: CASSIGQGNQPQHF. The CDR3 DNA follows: TGTGCCAGTAGTATAGGACAGGGTAATCAGCCCCAGCATTTT.

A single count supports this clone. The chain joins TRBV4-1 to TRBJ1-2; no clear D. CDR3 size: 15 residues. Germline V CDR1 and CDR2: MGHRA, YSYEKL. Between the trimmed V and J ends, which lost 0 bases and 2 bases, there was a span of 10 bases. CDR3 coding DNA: TGCGCCAGCAGCCAAGATGGGCTCACAAACTATGGCTACACCTTC. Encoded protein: CASSQDGLTNYGYTF.

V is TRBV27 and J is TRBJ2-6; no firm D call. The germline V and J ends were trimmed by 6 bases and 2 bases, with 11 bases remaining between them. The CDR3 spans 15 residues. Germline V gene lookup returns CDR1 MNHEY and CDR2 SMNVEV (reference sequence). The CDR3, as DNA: TGTGCCAGCAGGCTACAGTCGGCTGGGGCCAACGTCCTGACTTTC. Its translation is CASRLQSAGANVLTF.

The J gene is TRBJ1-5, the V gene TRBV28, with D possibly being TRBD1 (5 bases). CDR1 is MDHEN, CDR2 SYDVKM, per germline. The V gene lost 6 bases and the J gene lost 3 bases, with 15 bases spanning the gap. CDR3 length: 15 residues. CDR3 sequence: CASSTGQGTNQPQHF. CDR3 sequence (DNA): TGTGCCAGCAGCACCGGGCAGGGTACCAATCAGCCCCAGCATTTT.

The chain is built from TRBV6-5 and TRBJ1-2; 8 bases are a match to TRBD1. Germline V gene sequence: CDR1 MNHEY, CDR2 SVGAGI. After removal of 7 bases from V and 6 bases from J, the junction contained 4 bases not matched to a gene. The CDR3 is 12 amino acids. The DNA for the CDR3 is TGTGCCAGCAAGGACAGGGTGGATGGCTACACCTTC. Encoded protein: CASKDRVDGYTF.

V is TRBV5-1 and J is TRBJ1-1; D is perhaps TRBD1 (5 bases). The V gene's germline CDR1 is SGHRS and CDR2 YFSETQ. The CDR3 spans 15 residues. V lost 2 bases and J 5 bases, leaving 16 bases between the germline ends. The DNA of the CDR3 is TGCGCCAGCAGCTTTAATTCAGACAGAATGACTGAAGCTTTCTTT. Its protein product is CASSFNSDRMTEAFF.

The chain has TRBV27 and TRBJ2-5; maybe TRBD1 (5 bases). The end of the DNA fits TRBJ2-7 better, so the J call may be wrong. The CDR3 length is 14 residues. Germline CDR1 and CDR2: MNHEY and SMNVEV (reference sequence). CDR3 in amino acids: CASSLAGKPYEQYF. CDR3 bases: TGTGCCAGCAGTTTAGCAGGGAAGCCGTACGAGCAGTACTTC.

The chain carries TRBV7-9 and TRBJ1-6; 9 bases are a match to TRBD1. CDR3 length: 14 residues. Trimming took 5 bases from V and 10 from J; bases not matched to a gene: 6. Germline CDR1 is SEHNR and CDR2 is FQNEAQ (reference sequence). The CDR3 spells CASSVTGGESPLHF. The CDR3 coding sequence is TGTGCCAGCAGCGTGACAGGGGGAGAATCACCCCTCCACTTT.

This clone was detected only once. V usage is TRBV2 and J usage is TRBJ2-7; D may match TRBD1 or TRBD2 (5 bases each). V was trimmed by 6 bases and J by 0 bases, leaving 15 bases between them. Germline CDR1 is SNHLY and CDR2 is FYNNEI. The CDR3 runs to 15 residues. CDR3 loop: CASRAGTQSSYEQYF. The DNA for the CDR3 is TGTGCCAGCAGGGCCGGGACCCAGAGCTCCTACGAGCAGTACTTC.

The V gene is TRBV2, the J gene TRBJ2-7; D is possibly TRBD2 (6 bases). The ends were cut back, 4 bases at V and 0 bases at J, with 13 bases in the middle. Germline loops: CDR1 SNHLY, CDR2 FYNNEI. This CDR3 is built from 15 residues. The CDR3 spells CASSGGRSSSYEQYF. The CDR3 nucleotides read TGTGCCAGCAGTGGAGGGAGGTCTAGCTCCTACGAGCAGTACTTC.

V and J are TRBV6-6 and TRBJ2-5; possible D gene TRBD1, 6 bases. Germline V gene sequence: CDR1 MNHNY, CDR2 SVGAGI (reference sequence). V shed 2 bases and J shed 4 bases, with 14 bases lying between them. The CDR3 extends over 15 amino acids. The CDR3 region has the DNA TGTGCCAGCAGTTACGTTCAGGGGCGAGGAGAGACCCAGTACTTC. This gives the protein CASSYVQGRGETQYF.

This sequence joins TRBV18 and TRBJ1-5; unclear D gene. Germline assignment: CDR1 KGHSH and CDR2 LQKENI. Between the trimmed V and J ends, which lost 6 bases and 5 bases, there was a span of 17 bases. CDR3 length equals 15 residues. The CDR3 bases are TGTGCCAGCTCCTTGACCTTCAATGGCGATCAGCCCCAGCATTTT. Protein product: CASSLTFNGDQPQHF.

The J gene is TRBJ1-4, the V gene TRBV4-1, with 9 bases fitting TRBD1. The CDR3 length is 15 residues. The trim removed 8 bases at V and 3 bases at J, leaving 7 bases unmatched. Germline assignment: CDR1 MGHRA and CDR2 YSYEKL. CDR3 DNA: TGCGCCAGCGCAGACAGGGGGGCCTCTAATGAAAAACTGTTTTTT. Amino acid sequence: CASADRGASNEKLFF.

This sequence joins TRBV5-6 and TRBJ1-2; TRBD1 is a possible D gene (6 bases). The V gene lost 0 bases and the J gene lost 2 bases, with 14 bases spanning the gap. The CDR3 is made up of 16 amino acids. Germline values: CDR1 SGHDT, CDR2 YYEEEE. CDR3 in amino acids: CASSLGMRGTNYGYTF. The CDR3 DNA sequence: TGTGCCAGCAGCTTGGGGATGCGAGGGACAAACTATGGCTACACCTTC.

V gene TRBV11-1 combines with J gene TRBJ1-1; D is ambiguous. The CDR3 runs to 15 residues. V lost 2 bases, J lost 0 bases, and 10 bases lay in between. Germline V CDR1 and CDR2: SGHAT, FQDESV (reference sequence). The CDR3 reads CASSLNSLMNTEAFF. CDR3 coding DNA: TGTGCCAGCAGCTTAAACTCATTAATGAACACTGAAGCTTTCTTT.

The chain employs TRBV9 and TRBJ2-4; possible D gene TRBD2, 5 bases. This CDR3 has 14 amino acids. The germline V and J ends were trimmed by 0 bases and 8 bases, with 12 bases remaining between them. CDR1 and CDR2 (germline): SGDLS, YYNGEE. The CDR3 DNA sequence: TGTGCCAGCAGCGTAGGGTCGGGGTACTACATTCAGTACTTC. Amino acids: CASSVGSGYYIQYF.

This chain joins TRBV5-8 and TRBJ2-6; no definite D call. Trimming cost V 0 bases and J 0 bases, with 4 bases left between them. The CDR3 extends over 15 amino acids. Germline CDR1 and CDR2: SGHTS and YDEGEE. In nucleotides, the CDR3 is TGTGCCAGCAGCTTGGGCCTCTCTGGGGCCAACGTCCTGACTTTC. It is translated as CASSLGLSGANVLTF. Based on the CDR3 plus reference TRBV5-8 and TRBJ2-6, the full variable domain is EAGVTQSPTHLIKTRGQQATLRCSPISGHTSVYWYQQALGLGLQFLLWYDEGEERNRGNFPPRFSGRQFPNYSSELNVNALELEDSALYLCASSLGLSGANVLTFGAGSRLTVL.

CDR3 residues: CASRVQPSYNEQFF. The CDR3 bases are TGCGCCAGCAGGGTCCAGCCCTCCTACAATGAGCAGTTCTTC. V and J are TRBV5-1 and TRBJ2-1, with no clear D. Trimming removed 5 bases at V and 0 bases at J, with 9 bases between. The CDR3 runs 14 residues. CDR1 and CDR2 (germline): SGHRS, YFSETQ.

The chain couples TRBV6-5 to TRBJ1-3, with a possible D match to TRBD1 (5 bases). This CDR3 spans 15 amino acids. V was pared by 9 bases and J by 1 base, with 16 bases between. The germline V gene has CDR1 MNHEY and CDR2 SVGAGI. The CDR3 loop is CARIRDGRSGNTIYF. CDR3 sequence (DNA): TGTGCCAGAATTCGGGACGGGCGTTCTGGAAACACCATATATTTT.